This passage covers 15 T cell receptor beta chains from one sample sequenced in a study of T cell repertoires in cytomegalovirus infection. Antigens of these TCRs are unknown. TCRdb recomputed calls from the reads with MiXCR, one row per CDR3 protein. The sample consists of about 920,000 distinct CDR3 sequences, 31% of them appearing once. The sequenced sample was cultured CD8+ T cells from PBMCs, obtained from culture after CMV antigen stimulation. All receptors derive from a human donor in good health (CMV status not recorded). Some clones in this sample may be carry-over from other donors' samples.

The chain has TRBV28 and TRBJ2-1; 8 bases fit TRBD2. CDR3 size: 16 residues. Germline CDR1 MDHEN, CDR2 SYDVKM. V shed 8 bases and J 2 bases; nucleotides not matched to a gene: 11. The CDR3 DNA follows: TGTGCCAGCCCCCCCGGAGCGGGGGATCCCTACAATGAGCAGTTCTTC. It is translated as CASPPGAGDPYNEQFF. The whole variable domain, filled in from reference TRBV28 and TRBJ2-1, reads DVKVTQSSRYLVKRTGEKVFLECVQDMDHENMFWYRQDPGLGLRLIYFSYDVKMKEKGDIPEGYSVSREKKERFSLILESASTNQTSMYLCASPPGAGDPYNEQFFGPGTRLTVL.

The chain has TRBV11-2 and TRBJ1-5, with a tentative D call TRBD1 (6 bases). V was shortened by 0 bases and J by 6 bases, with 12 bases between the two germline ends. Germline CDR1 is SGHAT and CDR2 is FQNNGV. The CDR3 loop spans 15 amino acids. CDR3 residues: CASSLEGGLGQPQHF. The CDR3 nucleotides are TGTGCCAGCAGCTTAGAAGGGGGGCTGGGTCAGCCCCAGCATTTT.

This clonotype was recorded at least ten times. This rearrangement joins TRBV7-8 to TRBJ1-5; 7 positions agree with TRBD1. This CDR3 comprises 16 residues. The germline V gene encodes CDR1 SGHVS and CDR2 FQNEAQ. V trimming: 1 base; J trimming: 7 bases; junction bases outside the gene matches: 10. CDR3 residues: CASSLGGEGARQPQHF. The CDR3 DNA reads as TGTGCCAGCAGCTTAGGGGGGGAGGGGGCTCGACAGCCCCAGCATTTT.

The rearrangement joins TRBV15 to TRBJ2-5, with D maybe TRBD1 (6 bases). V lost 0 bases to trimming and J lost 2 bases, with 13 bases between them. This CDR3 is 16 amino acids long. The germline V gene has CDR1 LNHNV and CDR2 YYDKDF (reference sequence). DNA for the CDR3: TGTGCCACCAGCAGAGAGCCGCCGGGACAACAAGAGACCCAGTACTTC. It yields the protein CATSREPPGQQETQYF.

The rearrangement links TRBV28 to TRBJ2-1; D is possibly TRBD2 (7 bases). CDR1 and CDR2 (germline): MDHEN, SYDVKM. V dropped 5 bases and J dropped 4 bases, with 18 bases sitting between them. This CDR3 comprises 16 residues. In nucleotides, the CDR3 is TGTGCCAGCAGTGGGGTAGGGGGGGGGACATACAATGAGCAGTTCTTC. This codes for CASSGVGGGTYNEQFF.

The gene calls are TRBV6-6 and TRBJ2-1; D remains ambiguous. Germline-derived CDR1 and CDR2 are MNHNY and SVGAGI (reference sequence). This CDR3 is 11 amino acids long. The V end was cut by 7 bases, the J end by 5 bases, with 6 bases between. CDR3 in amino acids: CASTNDNEQFF. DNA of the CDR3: TGTGCCAGCACCAACGACAATGAGCAGTTCTTC.

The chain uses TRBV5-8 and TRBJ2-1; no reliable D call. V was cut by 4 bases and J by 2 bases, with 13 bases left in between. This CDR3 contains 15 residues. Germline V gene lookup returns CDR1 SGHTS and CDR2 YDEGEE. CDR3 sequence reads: CASSREGFAYNEQFF. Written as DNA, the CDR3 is TGTGCCAGCAGCAGGGAAGGGTTCGCCTACAATGAGCAGTTCTTC.

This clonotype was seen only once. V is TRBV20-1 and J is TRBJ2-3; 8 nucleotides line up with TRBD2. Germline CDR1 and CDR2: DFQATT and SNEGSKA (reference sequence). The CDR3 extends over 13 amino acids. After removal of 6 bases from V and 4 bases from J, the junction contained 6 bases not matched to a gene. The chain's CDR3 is CSAPGLVSDTQYF. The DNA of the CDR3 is TGCAGTGCCCCGGGACTAGTGTCAGATACGCAGTATTTT.

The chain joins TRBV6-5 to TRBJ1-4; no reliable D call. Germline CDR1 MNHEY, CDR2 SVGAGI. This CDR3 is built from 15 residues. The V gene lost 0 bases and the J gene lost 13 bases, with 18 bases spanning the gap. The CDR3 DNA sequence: TGTGCCAGCAGTTACTCAGGCCCAGCCAGTCGGGGACTGTTTTTT. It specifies CASSYSGPASRGLFF.

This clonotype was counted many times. The CDR3 sequence: CASSLGLAGKDTQYF. In DNA form, the CDR3 reads TGTGCCAGCAGCTTAGGACTAGCGGGAAAGGATACGCAGTATTTT. The chain links TRBV7-3 to TRBJ2-3, with 12 positions matching TRBD2. This CDR3 is 15 amino acids long. The V gene end was trimmed by 2 bases and the J gene end by 6 bases; junction bases not matched to a gene: 3. The germline V gene encodes CDR1 SGHTA and CDR2 FQGTGA.

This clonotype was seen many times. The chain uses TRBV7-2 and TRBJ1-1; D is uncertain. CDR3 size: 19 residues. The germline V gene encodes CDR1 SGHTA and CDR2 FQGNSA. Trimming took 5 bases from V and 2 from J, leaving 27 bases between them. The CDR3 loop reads CASSHMTSLTLMDNTEAFF. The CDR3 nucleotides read TGTGCCAGCAGCCATATGACGAGCCTGACTTTAATGGATAACACTGAAGCTTTCTTT.

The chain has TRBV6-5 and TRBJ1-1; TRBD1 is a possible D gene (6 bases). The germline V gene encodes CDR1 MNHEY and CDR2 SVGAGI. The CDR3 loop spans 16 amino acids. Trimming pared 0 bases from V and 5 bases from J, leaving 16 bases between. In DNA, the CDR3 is TGTGCCAGCAGTTACTCAATAGGGGGGGCGGAGACTGAAGCTTTCTTT. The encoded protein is CASSYSIGGAETEAFF.

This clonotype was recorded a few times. Here the CDR3 DNA reads TGTGCCATCAGTGAGTCGAGGGGCTACGAGCAGTACTTC. This codes for CAISESRGYEQYF. This chain uses TRBV10-3 with TRBJ2-7, with D tentatively TRBD1 or TRBD2 (5 bases each). This CDR3 contains 13 residues. Germline values: CDR1 ENHRY, CDR2 SYGVKD. V dropped 0 bases and J dropped 3 bases, with 6 bases sitting between them.

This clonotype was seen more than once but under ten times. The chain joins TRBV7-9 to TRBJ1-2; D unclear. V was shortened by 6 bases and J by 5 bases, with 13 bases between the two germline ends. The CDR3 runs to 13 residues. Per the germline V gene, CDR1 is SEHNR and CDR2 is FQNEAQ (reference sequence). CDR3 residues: CASRDGLGYGYTF. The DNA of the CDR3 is TGTGCCAGCAGGGACGGACTGGGTTATGGCTACACCTTC.

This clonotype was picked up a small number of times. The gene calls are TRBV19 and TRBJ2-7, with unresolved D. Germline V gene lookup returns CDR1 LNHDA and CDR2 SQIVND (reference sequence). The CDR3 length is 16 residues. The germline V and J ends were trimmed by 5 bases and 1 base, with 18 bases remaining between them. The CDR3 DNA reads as TGTGCCAGTAGTGACATGACCACGCCTGGGTCCTACGAGCAGTACTTC. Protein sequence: CASSDMTTPGSYEQYF. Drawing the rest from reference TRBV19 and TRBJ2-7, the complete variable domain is DGGITQSPKYLFRKEGQNVTLSCEQNLNHDAMYWYRQDPGQGLRLIYYSQIVNDFQKGDIAEGYSVSREKKESFPLTVTSAQKNPTAFYLCASSDMTTPGSYEQYFGPGTRLTVT.